The source of this T cell receptor (beta chain) is a study of cytomegalovirus exposure and HLA in healthy donors. 13 Jbeta primers and 60 Vbeta primers were used for the PCR. Some clones are missing from TCRdb's copy, which holds only in-frame ones; the method was immunoSEQ multiplex PCR. The top ten clones hold about 2.2% of a sample with more than 85,000 clones, over 70% of them seen once. The CDR3 spans 18 residues. Per germline, CDR1 ENHRY and CDR2 SYGVKD. After removal of 3 bases from V and 5 bases from J, the junction contained 15 bases not matched to a gene. The sample comprised PBMCs. The V gene is TRBV10-3, the J gene TRBJ2-2; 7 bases are a match to TRBD2. This receptor was identified in a man aged 25-45 years in good health and CMV-seronegative. The CDR3 loop is CAISDRMWVAGETGELFF. Here the CDR3 DNA reads TGTGCCATCAGTGATCGAATGTGGGTAGCGGGCGAGACCGGGGAGCTGTTTTTT.